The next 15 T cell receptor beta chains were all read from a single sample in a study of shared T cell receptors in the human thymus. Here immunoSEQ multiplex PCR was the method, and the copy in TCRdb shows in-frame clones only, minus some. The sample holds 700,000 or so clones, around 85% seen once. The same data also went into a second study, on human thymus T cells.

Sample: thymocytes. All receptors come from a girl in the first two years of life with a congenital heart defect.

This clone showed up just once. The CDR3, as DNA: TGTGCCACCAGCAGAGATGATCAACTCCCGGGACAGGGGAATGAAAAACTGTTTTTT. This gives the protein CATSRDDQLPGQGNEKLFF. V usage is TRBV15 and J usage is TRBJ1-4; 10 bases match TRBD1. Germline loops: CDR1 LNHNV, CDR2 YYDKDF (reference sequence). This CDR3 contains 19 residues. V trimming: 0 bases; J trimming: 5 bases; junction bases outside the gene matches: 12.

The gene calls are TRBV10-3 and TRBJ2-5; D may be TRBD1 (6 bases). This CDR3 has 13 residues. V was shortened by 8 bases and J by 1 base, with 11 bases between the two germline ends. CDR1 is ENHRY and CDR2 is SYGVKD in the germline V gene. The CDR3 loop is CAIGLQGQETQYF. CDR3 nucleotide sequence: TGTGCCATCGGATTACAGGGCCAAGAGACCCAGTACTTC.

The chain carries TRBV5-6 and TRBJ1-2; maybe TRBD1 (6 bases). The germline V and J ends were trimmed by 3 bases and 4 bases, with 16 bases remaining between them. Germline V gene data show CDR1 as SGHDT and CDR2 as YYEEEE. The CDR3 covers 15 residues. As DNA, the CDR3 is TGTGCCAGCAGCTACCTGGGGGGGCGCATCTATGGCTACACCTTC. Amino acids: CASSYLGGRIYGYTF.

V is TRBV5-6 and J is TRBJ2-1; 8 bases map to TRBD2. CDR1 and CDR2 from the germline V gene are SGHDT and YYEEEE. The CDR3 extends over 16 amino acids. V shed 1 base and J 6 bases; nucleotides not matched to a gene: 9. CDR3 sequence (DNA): TGTGCCAGCAGCTTGAGGGTGCGTCTAGCGGGCAATGAGCAGTTCTTC. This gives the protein CASSLRVRLAGNEQFF. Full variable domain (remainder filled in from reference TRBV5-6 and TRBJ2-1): DAGVTQSPTHLIKTRGQQVTLRCSPKSGHDTVSWYQQALGQGPQFIFQYYEEEERQRGNFPDRFSGHQFPNYSSELNVNALLLGDSALYLCASSLRVRLAGNEQFFGPGTRLTVL.

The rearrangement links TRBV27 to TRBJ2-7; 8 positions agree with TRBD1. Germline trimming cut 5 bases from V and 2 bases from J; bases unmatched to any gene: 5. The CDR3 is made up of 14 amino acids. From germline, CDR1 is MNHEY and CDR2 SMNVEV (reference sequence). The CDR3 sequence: CASSGQGKAYEQYF. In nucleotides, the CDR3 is TGTGCCAGCAGTGGACAGGGAAAGGCCTACGAGCAGTACTTC.

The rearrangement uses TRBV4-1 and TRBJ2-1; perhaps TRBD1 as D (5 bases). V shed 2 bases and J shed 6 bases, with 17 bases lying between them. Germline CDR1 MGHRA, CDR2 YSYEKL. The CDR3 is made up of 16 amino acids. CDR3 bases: TGCGCCAGCAGCCAAAACCCCTCTGGCAGGGCCAATGAGCAGTTCTTC. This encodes CASSQNPSGRANEQFF.

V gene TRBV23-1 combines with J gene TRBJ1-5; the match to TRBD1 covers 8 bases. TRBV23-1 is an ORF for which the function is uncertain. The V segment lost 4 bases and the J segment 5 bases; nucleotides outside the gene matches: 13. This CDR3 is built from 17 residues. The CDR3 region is CASSLNGQGLIHQPQHF. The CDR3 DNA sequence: TGCGCCAGCAGTCTAAACGGACAGGGTCTTATACATCAGCCCCAGCATTTT.

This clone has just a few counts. CDR3 nucleotides: TGCGCCAGCAGCCCCTCCTTTCCGGGACTAGCGTCGAGCTCCTACGAGCAGTACTTC. Its translation: CASSPSFPGLASSSYEQYF. The V gene is TRBV4-3, the J gene TRBJ2-7, with 10 bases fitting TRBD2. J was trimmed by 0 bases and V by 4 bases; bases with no gene match: 15. Looked up from germline, CDR1 is LGHNA and CDR2 is YSLEER. The CDR3 extends over 19 amino acids.

The CDR3 is CASREGQGYDGYTF. CDR3 DNA: TGTGCCAGCAGAGAAGGACAGGGATATGATGGCTACACCTTC. This chain uses TRBV6-6 with TRBJ1-2, with 8 bases that match TRBD1. The length of the CDR3 is 14 residues. Germline V CDR1 and CDR2: MNHNY, SVGAGI (reference sequence). The trim removed 6 bases at V and 6 bases at J, leaving 9 bases unmatched.

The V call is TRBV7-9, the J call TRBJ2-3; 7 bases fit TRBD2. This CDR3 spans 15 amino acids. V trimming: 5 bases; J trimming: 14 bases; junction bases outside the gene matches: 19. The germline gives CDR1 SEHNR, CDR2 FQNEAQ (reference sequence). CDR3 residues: CASSPHPRLAGMGYF. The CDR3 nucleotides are TGTGCCAGCAGCCCCCACCCTCGACTAGCCGGGATGGGGTATTTT.

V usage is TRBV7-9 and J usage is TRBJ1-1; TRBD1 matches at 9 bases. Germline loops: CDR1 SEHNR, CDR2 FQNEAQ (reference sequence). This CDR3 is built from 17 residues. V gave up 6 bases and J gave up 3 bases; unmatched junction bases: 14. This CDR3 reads CASRSPSYRGLHTEAFF. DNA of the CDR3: TGTGCCAGCAGGTCTCCCTCTTACAGGGGGCTTCACACTGAAGCTTTCTTT.

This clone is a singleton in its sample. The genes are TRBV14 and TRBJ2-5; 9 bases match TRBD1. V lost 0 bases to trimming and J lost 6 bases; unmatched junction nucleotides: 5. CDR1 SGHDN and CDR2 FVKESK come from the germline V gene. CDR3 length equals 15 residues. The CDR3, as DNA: TGTGCCAGCAGCCAAGAGGGACAGGGCGGGAAGACCCAGTACTTC. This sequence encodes CASSQEGQGGKTQYF.

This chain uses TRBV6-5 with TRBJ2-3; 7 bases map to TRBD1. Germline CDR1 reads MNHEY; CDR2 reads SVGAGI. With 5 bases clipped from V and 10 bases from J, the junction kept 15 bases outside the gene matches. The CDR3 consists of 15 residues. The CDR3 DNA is TGTGCCAGCAGTCACGCAGGGGGTGTGGGGGTTGCGCAGTATTTT. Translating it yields CASSHAGGVGVAQYF.

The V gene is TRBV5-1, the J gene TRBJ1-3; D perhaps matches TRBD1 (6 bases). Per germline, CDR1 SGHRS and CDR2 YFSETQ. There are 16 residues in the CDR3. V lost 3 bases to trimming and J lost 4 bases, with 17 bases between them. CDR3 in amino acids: CASSSGVRAWGNTIYF. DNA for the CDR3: TGCGCCAGCAGCTCAGGGGTGAGGGCGTGGGGAAACACCATATATTTT.

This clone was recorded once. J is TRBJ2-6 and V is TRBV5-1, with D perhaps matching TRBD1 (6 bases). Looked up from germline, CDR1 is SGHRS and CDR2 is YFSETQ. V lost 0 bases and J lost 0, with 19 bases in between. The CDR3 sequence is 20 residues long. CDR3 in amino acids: CASSLVPLAGAGSGANVLTF. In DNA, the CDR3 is TGCGCCAGCAGCTTGGTCCCTTTGGCAGGGGCCGGCTCTGGGGCCAACGTCCTGACTTTC.